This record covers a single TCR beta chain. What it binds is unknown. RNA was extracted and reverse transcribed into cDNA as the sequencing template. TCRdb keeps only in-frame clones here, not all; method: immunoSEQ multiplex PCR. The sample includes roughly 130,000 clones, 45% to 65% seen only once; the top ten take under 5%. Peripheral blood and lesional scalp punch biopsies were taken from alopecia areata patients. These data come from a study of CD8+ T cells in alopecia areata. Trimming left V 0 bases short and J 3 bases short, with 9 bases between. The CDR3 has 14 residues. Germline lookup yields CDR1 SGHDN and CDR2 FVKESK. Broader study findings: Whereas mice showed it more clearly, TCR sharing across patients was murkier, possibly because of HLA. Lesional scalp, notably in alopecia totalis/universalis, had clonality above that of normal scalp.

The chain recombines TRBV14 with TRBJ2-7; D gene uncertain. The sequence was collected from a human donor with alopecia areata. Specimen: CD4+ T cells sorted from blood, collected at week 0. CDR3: CASSQDLGSYEQYF. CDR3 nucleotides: TGTGCCAGCAGCCAAGATTTGGGAAGCTACGAGCAGTACTTC.